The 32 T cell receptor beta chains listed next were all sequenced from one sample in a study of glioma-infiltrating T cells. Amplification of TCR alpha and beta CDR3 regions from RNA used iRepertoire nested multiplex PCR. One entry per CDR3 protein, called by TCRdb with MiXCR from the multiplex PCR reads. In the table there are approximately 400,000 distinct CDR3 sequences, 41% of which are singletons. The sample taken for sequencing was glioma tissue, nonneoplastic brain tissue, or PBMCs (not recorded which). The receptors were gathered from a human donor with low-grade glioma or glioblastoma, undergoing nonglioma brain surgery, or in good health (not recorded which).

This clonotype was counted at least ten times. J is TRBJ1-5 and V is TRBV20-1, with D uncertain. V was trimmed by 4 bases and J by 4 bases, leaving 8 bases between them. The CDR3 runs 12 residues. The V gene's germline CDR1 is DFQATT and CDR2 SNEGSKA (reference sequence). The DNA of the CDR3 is TGCAGTGCTAACAAAGGGAATCAGCCCCAGCATTTT. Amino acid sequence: CSANKGNQPQHF.

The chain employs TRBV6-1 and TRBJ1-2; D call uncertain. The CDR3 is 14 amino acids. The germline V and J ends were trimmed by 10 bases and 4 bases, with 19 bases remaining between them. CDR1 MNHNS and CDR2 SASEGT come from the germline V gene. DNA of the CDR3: TGTGCCATCTCGGACGGAGTGGTATTCTATGGCTACACCTTC. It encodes CAISDGVVFYGYTF.

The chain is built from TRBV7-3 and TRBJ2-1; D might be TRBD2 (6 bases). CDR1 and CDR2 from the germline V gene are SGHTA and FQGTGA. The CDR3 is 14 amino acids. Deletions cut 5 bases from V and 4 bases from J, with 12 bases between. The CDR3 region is CASSQGRGYNEQFF. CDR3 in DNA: TGTGCCAGCAGCCAAGGTCGGGGGTACAATGAGCAGTTCTTC.

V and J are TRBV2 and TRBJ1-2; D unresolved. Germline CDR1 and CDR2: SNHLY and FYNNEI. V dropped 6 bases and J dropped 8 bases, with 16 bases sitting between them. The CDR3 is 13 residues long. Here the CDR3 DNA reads TGTGCCAGCAGCGAGGTGGATACTTGGGGCTACACCTTC. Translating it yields CASSEVDTWGYTF.

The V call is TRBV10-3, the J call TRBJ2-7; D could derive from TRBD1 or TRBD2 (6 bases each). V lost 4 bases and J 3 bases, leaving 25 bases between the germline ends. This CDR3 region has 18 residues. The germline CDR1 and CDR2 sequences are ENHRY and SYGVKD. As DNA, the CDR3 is TGTGCCATCAGTGGGGACGAAGGGGGGCTTGGGGCCCACTACGAGCAGTACTTC. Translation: CAISGDEGGLGAHYEQYF.

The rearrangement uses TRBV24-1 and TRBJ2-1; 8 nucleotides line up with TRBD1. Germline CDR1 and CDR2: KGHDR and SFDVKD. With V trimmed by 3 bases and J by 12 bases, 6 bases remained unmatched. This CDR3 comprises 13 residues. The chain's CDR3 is CATSDLHGQGQFF. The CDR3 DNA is TGTGCCACCAGTGATCTCCACGGACAGGGGCAGTTCTTC.

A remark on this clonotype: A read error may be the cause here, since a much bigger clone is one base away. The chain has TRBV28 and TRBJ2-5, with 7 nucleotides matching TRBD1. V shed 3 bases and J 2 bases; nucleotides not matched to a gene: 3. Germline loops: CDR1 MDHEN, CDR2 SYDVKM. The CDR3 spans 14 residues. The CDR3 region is CASSFPRGQETQYF. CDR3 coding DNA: TGTGCCAGCAGTTTCCCCAGGGGGCAAGAGACCCAGTACTTC.

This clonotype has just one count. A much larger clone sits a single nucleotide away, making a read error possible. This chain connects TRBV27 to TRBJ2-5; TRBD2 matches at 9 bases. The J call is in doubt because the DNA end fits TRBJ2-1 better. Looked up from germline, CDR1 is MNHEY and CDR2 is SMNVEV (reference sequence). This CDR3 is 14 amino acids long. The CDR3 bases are TGTGCCAGCAGAAAGACTAGCGGCCCCTACGAGCAGTTCTTC. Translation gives CASRKTSGPYEQFF.

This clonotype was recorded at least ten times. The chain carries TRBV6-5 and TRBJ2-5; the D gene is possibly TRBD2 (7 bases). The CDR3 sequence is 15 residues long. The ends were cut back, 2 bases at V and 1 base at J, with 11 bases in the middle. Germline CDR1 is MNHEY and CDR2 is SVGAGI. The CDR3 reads CASSYGGGIQETQYF. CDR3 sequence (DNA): TGTGCCAGCAGTTACGGGGGGGGCATCCAAGAGACCCAGTACTTC.

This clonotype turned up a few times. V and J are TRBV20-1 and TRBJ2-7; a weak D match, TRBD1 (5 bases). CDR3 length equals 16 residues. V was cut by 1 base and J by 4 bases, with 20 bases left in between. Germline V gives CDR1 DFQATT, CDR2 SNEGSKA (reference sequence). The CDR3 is CSARAWTPGPFYEQYF. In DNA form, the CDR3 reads TGCAGTGCTAGAGCCTGGACGCCAGGGCCTTTTTACGAGCAGTACTTC.

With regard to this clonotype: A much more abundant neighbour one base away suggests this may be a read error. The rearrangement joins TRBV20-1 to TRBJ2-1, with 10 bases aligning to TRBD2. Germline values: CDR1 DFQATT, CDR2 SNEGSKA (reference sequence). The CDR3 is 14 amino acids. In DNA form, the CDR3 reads TGCAGTGCTGCTAGCGGGAGCCCCTACAATGACCAGTTCTTC. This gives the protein CSAASGSPYNDQFF.

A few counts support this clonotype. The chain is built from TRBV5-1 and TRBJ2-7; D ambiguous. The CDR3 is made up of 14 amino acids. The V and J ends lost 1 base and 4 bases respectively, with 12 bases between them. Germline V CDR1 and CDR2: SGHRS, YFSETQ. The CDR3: CASSLTDTHYEQYF. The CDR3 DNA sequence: TGCGCCAGCAGCTTGACAGACACACATTACGAGCAGTACTTC. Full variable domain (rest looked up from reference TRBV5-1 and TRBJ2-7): KAGVTQTPRYLIKTRGQQVTLSCSPISGHRSVSWYQQTPGQGLQFLFEYFSETQRNKGNFPGRFSGRQFSNSRSEMNVSTLELGDSALYLCASSLTDTHYEQYFGPGTRLTVT.

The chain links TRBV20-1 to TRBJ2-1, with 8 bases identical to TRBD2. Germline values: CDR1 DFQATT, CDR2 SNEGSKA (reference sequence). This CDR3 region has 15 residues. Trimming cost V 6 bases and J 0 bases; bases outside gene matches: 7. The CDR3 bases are TGCAGTGCCTGTAGCGGGATAAACTCCTACAATGAGCAGTTCTTC. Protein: CSACSGINSYNEQFF.

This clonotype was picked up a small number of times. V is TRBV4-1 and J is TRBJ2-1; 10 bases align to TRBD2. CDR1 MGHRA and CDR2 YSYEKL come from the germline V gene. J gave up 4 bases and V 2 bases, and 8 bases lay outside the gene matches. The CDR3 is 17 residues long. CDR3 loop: CASSQYLTSGLYNEQFF. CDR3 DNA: TGCGCCAGCAGCCAATATCTGACTAGCGGGCTTTACAATGAGCAGTTCTTC.

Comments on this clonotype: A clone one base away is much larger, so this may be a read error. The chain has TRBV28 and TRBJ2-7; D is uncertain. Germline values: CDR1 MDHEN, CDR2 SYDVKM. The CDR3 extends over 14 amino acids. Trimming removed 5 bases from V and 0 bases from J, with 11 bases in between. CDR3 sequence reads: CASSVDRSSYEQYF. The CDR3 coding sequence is TGTGCCAGCAGTGTAGACCGGAGCTCCTACGAGCAGTACTTC.

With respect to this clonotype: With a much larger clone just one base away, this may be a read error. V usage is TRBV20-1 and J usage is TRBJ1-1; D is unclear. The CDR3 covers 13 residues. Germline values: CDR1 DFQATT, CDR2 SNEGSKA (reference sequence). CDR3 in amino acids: CSDRDNLETEAFF. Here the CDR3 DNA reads TGCAGTGATAGAGACAATCTGGAAACTGAAGCTTTCTTT.

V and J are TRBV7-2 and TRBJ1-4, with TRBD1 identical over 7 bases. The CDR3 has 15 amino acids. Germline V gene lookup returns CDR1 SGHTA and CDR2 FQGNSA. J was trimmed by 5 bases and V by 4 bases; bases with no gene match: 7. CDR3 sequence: CASSSGDRRNEKLFF. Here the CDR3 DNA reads TGTGCCAGCAGCTCCGGGGACAGAAGAAATGAAAAACTGTTTTTT.

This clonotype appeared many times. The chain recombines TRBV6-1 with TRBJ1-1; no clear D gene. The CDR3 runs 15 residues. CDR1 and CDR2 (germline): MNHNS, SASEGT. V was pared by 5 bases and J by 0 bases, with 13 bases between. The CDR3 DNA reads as TGTGCCAGCAGTACGCGACAACGCCTGAACACTGAAGCTTTCTTT. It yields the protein CASSTRQRLNTEAFF.

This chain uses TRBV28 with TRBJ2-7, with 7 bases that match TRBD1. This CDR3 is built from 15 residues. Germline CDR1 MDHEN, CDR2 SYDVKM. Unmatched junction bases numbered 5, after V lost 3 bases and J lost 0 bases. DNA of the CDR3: TGTGCCAGCAGTTTCTCCCGGACAGGCTCCTACGAGCAGTACTTC. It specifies CASSFSRTGSYEQYF. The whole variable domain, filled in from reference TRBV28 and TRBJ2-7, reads DVKVTQSSRYLVKRTGEKVFLECVQDMDHENMFWYRQDPGLGLRLIYFSYDVKMKEKGDIPEGYSVSREKKERFSLILESASTNQTSMYLCASSFSRTGSYEQYFGPGTRLTVT.

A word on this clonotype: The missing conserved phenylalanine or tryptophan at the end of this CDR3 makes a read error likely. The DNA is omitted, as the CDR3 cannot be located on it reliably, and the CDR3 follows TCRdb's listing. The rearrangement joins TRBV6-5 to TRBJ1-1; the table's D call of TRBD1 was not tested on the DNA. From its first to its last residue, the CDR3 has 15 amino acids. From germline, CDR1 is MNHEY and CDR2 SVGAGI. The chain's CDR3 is CASSYTGISNTEASL.

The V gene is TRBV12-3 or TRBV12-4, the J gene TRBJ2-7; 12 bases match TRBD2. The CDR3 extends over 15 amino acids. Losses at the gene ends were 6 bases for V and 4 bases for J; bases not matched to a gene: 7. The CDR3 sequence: CASSLAGGMGYEQYF. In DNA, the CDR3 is TGTGCCAGCAGCCTAGCGGGAGGGATGGGGTACGAGCAGTACTTC.

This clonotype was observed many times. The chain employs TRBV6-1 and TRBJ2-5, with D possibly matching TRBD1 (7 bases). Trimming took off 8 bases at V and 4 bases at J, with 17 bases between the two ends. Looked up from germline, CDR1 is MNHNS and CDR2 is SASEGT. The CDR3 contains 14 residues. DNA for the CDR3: TGTGCCAGCGGAAGGAGACAGGGAGGAGAGACCCAGTACTTC. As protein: CASGRRQGGETQYF.

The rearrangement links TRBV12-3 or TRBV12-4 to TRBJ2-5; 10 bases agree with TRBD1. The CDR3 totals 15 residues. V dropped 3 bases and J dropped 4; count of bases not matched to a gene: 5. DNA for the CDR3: TGTGCCAGCAGTTTCAGGACAGGGGGGTCAGAGACCCAGTACTTC. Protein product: CASSFRTGGSETQYF.

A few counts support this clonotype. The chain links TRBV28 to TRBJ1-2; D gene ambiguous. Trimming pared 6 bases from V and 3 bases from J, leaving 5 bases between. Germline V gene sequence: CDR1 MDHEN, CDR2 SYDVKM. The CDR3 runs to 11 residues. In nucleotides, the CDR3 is TGTGCCAGCAGCCAATACTATGGCTACACCTTC. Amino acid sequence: CASSQYYGYTF.

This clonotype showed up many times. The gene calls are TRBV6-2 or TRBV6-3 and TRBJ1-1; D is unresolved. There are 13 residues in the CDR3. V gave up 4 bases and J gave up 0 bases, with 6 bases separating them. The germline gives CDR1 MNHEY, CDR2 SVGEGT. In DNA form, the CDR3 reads TGTGCCAGCAGTTGGATCATGAACACTGAAGCTTTCTTT. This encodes CASSWIMNTEAFF.

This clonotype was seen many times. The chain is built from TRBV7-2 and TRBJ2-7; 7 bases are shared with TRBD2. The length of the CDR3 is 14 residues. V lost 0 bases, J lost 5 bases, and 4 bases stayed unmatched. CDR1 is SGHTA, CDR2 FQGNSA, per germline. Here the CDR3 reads CASSLAGGPHEQYF. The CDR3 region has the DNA TGTGCCAGCAGCTTAGCGGGAGGGCCCCACGAGCAGTACTTC.

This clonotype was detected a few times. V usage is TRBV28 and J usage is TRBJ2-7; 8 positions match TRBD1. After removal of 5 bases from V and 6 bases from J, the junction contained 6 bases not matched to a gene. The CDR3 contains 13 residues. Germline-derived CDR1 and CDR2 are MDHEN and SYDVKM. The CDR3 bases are TGTGCCAGCAGTATACGGACAGGGCCCGAGCAGTACTTC. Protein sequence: CASSIRTGPEQYF.

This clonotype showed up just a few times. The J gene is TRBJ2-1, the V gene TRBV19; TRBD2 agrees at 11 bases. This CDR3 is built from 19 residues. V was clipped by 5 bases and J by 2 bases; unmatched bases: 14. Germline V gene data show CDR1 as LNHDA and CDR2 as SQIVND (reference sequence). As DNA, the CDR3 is TGTGCCAGTAGTGCCCTGCTAGCGGGAGGAGTTGGGCCCTACAATGAGCAGTTCTTC. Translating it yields CASSALLAGGVGPYNEQFF.

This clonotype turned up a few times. CDR3 amino acids: CASSWLRGETQYF. CDR3 bases: TGTGCCAGCTCCTGGCTGCGTGGAGAGACCCAGTACTTC. The V call is TRBV27, the J call TRBJ2-5; unclear D gene. Germline V gene lookup returns CDR1 MNHEY and CDR2 SMNVEV (reference sequence). Between the trimmed V and J ends, which lost 8 bases and 4 bases, there was a span of 14 bases. The CDR3 totals 13 residues.

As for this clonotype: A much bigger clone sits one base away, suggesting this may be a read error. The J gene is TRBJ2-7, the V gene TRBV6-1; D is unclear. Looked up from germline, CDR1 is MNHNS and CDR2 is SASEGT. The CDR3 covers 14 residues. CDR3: CASSPAAVAYEQCF. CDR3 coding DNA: TGTGCCAGCAGTCCCGCCGCGGTGGCCTACGAGCAGTGCTTC.

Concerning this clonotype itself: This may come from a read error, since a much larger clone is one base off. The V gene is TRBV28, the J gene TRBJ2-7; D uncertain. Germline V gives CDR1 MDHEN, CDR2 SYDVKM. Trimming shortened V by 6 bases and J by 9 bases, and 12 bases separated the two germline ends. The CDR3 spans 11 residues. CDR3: CASSPRRGQYF. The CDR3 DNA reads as TGTGCCAGCAGCCCTAGACGCGGGCAGTACTTC.

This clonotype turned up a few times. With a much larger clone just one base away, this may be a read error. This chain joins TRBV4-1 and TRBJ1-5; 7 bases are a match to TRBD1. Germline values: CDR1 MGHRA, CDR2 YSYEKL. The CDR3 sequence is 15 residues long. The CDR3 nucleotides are TGCGGCAGCAGCCAAGAAATGACAGGGAATCAGCCCCAGCATTTT. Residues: CGSSQEMTGNQPQHF.